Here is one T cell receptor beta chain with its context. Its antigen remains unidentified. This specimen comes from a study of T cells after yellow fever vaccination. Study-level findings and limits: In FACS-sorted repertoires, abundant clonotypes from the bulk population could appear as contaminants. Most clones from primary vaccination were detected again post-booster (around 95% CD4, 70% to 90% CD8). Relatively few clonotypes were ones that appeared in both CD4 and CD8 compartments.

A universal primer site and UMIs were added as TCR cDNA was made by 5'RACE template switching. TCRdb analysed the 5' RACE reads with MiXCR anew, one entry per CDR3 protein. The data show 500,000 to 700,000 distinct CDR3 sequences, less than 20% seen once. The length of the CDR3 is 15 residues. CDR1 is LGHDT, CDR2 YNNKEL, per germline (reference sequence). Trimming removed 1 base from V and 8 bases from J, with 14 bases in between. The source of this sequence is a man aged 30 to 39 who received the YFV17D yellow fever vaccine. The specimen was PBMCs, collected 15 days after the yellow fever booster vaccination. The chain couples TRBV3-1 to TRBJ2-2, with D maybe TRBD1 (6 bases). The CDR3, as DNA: TGTGCCAGCAGCCAAGTTCCCATTGGACAGGGGGAGCTGTTTTTT. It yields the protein CASSQVPIGQGELFF.